This T cell receptor beta chain was captured by sequencing in a study of shared clonotypes between healthy human individuals. This clone was recorded at least ten times. Produced via immunoSEQ multiplex PCR; TCRdb's table is partial and in-frame only. The data contain fewer than 1.4 million clones, about 80% of them singletons. The trim removed 4 bases at V and 2 bases at J, leaving 5 bases unmatched. The CDR3 spans 14 residues. The germline V gene encodes CDR1 SGHRS and CDR2 YFSETQ. Specimen: memory CD4+ T cells from PBMCs. Described subset: CD45RA-negative fraction. This chain uses TRBV5-1 with TRBJ2-5, with 7 nucleotides matching TRBD1. This TCR was recovered from a man between 18 and 35 years old in good health. Some clones in this sample may be carry-over from other donors' samples. CDR3 loop: CASSHGTVQETQYF. In DNA form, the CDR3 reads TGCGCCAGCAGCCACGGGACAGTGCAAGAGACCCAGTACTTC.